This T cell receptor (beta chain) was captured in a study of response to subunit inactivated influenza vaccine. Study-level findings and limits: Authors proposed each seasonal influenza vaccination draws in few new T cells.

On this clonotype itself: Antigen: not known.

MiXCR, applied by TCRdb to the RT-PCR reads, yields one record per CDR3 protein. The sample has 400,000 to 650,000 distinct CDR3 sequences, around 7.7% seen once. This CDR3 is built from 13 residues. Germline CDR1 is SNHLY and CDR2 is FYNNEI. With 7 bases removed from V and 11 bases from J, the gap between germline ends came to 19 bases. The sample was PBMCs from blood, taken less than 25 months after vaccination. The receptor comes from a man between 50 and 69 years old who received an inactivated influenza vaccine. The J gene is TRBJ2-3, the V gene TRBV2; TRBD2 might be the D (6 bases). In DNA form, the CDR3 reads TGTGCCAGCACCCCGGGACTTAGGGATGGGCAGTATTTT. Protein sequence: CASTPGLRDGQYF. Using reference TRBV2 and TRBJ2-3 for the parts outside the CDR3, the full variable domain is EPEVTQTPSHQVTQMGQEVILRCVPISNHLYFYWYRQILGQKVEFLVSFYNNEISEKSEIFDDQFSVERPDGSNFTLKIRSTKLEDSAMYFCASTPGLRDGQYFGPGTRLTVL.